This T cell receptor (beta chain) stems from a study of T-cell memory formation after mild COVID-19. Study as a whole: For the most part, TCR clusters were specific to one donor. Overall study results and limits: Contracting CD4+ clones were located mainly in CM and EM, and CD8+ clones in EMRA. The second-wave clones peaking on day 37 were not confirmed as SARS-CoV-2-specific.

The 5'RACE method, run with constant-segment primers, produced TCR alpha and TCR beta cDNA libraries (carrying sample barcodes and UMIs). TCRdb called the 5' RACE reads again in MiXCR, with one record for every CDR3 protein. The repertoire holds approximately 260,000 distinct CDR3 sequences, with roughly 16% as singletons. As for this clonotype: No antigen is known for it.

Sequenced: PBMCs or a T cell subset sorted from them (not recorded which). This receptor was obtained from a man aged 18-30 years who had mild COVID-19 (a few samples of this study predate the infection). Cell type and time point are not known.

CDR3 in DNA: TGTGCCATCAGTCCTAGCGGGGCTCAATTAGGAGAGACCCAGTACTTC. It translates to CAISPSGAQLGETQYF. The rearrangement uses TRBV10-3 and TRBJ2-5, with 9 bases fitting TRBD2. With V trimmed by 5 bases and J by 4 bases, 11 bases remained unmatched. Germline assignment: CDR1 ENHRY and CDR2 SYGVKD. The CDR3 has 16 residues.